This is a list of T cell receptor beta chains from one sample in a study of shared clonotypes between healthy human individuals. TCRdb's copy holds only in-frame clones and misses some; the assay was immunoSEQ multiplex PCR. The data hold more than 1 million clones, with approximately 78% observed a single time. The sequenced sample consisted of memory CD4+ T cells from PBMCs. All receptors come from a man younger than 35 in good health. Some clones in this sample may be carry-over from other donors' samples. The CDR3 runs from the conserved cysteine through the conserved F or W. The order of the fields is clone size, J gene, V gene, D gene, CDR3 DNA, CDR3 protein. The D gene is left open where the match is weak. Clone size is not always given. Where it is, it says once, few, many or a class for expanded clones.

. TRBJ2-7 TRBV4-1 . TGCGCCAGCAGCACAAGCCTGGTTGGAGCCTACGAGCAGTACTTC CASSTSLVGAYEQYF
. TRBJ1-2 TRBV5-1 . TGCGCCAGCAGCTTGGGGTCGGCGGAGGGCTACACCTTC CASSLGSAEGYTF
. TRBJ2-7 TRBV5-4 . TGTGCCAGCAGCTTTGGGACGGACTCCCCCAGGGAGCAGTACTTC CASSFGTDSPREQYF
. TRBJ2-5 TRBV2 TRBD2 TGTGCCAGCCAACTCGAAAATCTAGCGGTCCAAGAGACCCAGTACTTC CASQLENLAVQETQYF
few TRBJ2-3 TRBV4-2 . TGTGCCAGCAGCCCGATCCAGTCGACAGGCCGGGGAGATACGCAGTATTTT CASSPIQSTGRGDTQYF
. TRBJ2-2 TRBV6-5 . TGTGCCAGCAGGACACCAGGGGCGAACACCGGGGAGCTGTTTTTT CASRTPGANTGELFF
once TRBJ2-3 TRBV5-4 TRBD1 TGTGCCAGCAGCTGGACAGGTGCGGACTCCGGTACGCAGTATTTT CASSWTGADSGTQYF
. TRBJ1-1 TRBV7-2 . TGTGCCAGCAGCTTAGACGTGGGGAGGGACACTGAAGCTTTCTTT CASSLDVGRDTEAFF
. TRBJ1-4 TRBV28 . TGTGCCAGCAGTTTGATTGCGGGGGCAGATGAAAAACTGTTTTTT CASSLIAGADEKLFF
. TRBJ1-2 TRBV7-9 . TGTGCCAGCAGCTTAGGTGGTGGGGGCTACACCTTC CASSLGGGGYTF
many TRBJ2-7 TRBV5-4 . TGTGCCAGCAGCTTGGCCGCCGGGACGGGTAGGAACGAGCAGTACTTC CASSLAAGTGRNEQYF
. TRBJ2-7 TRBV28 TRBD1 TGTGCCAGCACCCGGACAGGGGCCCAGAGCTCCTACGAGCAGTACTTC CASTRTGAQSSYEQYF
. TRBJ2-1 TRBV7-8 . TGTGCCAGCAGCCCGAATAGGCCCTCCTACAATGAGCAGTTCTTC CASSPNRPSYNEQFF
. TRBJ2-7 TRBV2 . TGTGCCAGCAGTGCTAGAAAGACCTACGAGCAGTACTTC CASSARKTYEQYF
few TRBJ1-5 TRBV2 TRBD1 TGTGCCAGCAGCCAAATGGGGACAGGGCTCAATCAGCCCCAGCATTTT CASSQMGTGLNQPQHF